The 21 T cell receptor beta chains given below trace back to one sample, sequenced in a study of blood T cell repertoires in COVID-19. Here immunoSEQ multiplex PCR was the method, and the copy in TCRdb shows in-frame clones only, minus some. The table includes tens of thousands of clones, around 80% detected once. Sequenced material: peripheral blood. These receptors came from a man in his fifties with active or convalescent COVID-19.

The table lists this clone with a few counts. The chain recombines TRBV10-2 with TRBJ1-1, with D maybe TRBD1 (5 bases). V was cut by 2 bases and J by 3 bases, with 10 bases left in between. CDR3 length: 14 residues. In germline, CDR1 is WSHSY, CDR2 SAAADI. The CDR3 sequence: CASSEKGKDTEAFF. CDR3 in DNA: TGCGCCAGCAGTGAGAAGGGGAAGGACACTGAAGCTTTCTTT.

V usage is TRBV5-1 and J usage is TRBJ1-1, with D possibly TRBD1 on 6 matching bases. Germline values: CDR1 SGHRS, CDR2 YFSETQ. This CDR3 contains 13 residues. Trimming stripped 7 bases from V and 3 bases from J, with 13 bases between. The CDR3 sequence: CASSMKGDTEAFF. CDR3 bases: TGCGCCAGCTCCATGAAGGGGGACACTGAAGCTTTCTTT.

The J gene is TRBJ1-6, the V gene TRBV4-1; D not resolved. Germline loops: CDR1 MGHRA, CDR2 YSYEKL. V was pared by 0 bases and J by 8 bases, with 11 bases between. CDR3 length equals 15 residues. CDR3 in DNA: TGCGCCAGCAGCCAAGAGGCGGGGAGACATTCACCCCTCCACTTT. It yields the protein CASSQEAGRHSPLHF.

The CDR3 region has the DNA TGTGCCAGGGGGGACAGGGGGGTTGTTCAGCCCCAGCATTTT. It specifies CARGDRGVVQPQHF. The gene calls are TRBV25-1 and TRBJ1-5; 11 bases line up with TRBD1. The CDR3 runs to 14 residues. CDR1 is MGHDK, CDR2 SYGVNS, per germline. J lost 6 bases, V lost 9 bases, and 7 bases had no gene match.

V and J are TRBV6-1 and TRBJ2-7; TRBD2 aligns across 10 bases. This CDR3 spans 18 amino acids. Trimming at V came to 0 bases and at J to 3 bases, leaving 11 bases not matched to a gene. CDR1 MNHNS and CDR2 SASEGT come from the germline V gene. CDR3 in DNA: TGTGCCAGCAGTGAAGCTCGTCTAGCGGGGGTCCGATTCTACGAGCAGTACTTC. Protein product: CASSEARLAGVRFYEQYF.

The genes are TRBV28 and TRBJ1-2, with TRBD1 matching over 9 bases. After removal of 5 bases from V and 8 bases from J, the junction contained 6 bases not matched to a gene. Germline CDR1 and CDR2: MDHEN and SYDVKM. This CDR3 region has 13 residues. The CDR3 is CASSQQGAFGYTF. CDR3 coding DNA: TGTGCCAGCAGTCAACAGGGGGCTTTCGGCTACACCTTC.

The V and J genes are TRBV9 and TRBJ1-1; perhaps TRBD1 as D (5 bases). The V end lost 0 bases, the J end lost 3 bases, and 6 bases lay between the germline ends. This CDR3 is built from 13 residues. CDR1 and CDR2 from the germline V gene are SGDLS and YYNGEE. CDR3 sequence (DNA): TGTGCCAGCAGCGTAGGGGGGGACACTGAAGCTTTCTTT. Encoded protein: CASSVGGDTEAFF.

This clone was seen a handful of times. The V call is TRBV7-9, the J call TRBJ1-5; TRBD1 is a possible D gene (5 bases). CDR1 is SEHNR, CDR2 FQNEAQ, per germline (reference sequence). The CDR3 is 13 amino acids. Trimming cost V 5 bases and J 5 bases, with 10 bases left between them. The CDR3 DNA reads as TGTGCCAGCAGCCGCGGGGACCATCAGCCCCAGCATTTT. It specifies CASSRGDHQPQHF.

This chain links TRBV19 with TRBJ2-1, with D perhaps TRBD2 (5 bases). The CDR3 has 17 amino acids. Germline CDR1 is LNHDA and CDR2 is SQIVND (reference sequence). Trimming took 6 bases from V and 0 from J, leaving 18 bases between them. CDR3 in amino acids: CASSSRTRTDSYNEQFF. For the CDR3, the DNA is TGTGCCAGTAGCAGTCGTACTAGGACTGACTCCTACAATGAGCAGTTCTTC.

There are a few counts of this clone. This chain's CDR3 is CASSIQGYQPQHF. CDR3 nucleotide sequence: TGTGCCAGCAGCATCCAGGGGTATCAGCCCCAGCATTTT. This chain uses TRBV7-9 with TRBJ1-5, with D possibly TRBD1 on 6 matching bases. This CDR3 spans 13 amino acids. Germline assignment: CDR1 SEHNR and CDR2 FQNEAQ (reference sequence). Trimming left V 5 bases short and J 5 bases short, with 10 bases between. The variable domain in full, with the rest retrieved from reference TRBV7-9 and TRBJ1-5, is DTGVSQNPRHKITKRGQNVTFRCDPISEHNRLYWYRQTLGQGPEFLTYFQNEAQLEKSRLLSDRFSAERPKGSFSTLEIQRTEQGDSAMYLCASSIQGYQPQHFGDGTRLSIL.

The chain recombines TRBV30 with TRBJ2-5; 15 nucleotides line up with TRBD2. The CDR3 length is 17 residues. With 2 bases clipped from V and 5 bases from J, the junction kept 9 bases outside the gene matches. Germline V gene lookup returns CDR1 GTSNPN and CDR2 SVGIG (reference sequence). The CDR3 DNA reads TGTGCCTGGAGTACCGGGACTAGCGGGGGGCATCAGGAGACCCAGTACTTC. It specifies CAWSTGTSGGHQETQYF. Based on the CDR3 plus reference TRBV30 and TRBJ2-5, the full variable domain is SQTIHQWPATLVQPVGSPLSLECTVEGTSNPNLYWYRQAAGRGLQLLFYSVGIGQISSEVPQNLSASRPQDRQFILSSKKLLLSDSGFYLCAWSTGTSGGHQETQYFGPGTRLLVL.

V usage is TRBV16 and J usage is TRBJ2-3, with TRBD2 identical over 8 bases. The V segment lost 4 bases and the J segment 4 bases; nucleotides outside the gene matches: 7. This CDR3 contains 15 residues. Germline CDR1 reads KGHSY; CDR2 reads FQNENV. CDR3 nucleotide sequence: TGTGCCAGCAGCCTCTCGTCCGGGGGGGCAGATACGCAGTATTTT. This gives the protein CASSLSSGGADTQYF.

V and J are TRBV27 and TRBJ2-7; 10 nucleotides agree with TRBD2. Germline loops: CDR1 MNHEY, CDR2 SMNVEV (reference sequence). This CDR3 is built from 17 residues. V trimming: 3 bases; J trimming: 3 bases; junction bases outside the gene matches: 11. The CDR3 DNA follows: TGTGCCAGCAGTTTTATTCGGAGCGGGGGGGCGTTCTACGAGCAGTACTTC. Translated, it gives CASSFIRSGGAFYEQYF.

The chain combines TRBV19 with TRBJ2-1, with D perhaps matching TRBD1 (6 bases). V was pared by 1 base and J by 5 bases, with 9 bases between. The CDR3 spans 14 residues. Germline values: CDR1 LNHDA, CDR2 SQIVND (reference sequence). The CDR3 sequence: CASSIGGQNNEQFF. DNA of the CDR3: TGTGCCAGTAGTATAGGAGGACAGAACAATGAGCAGTTCTTC.

The chain is built from TRBV6-6 and TRBJ2-7, with 8 bases fitting TRBD1. The CDR3 contains 14 residues. V lost 5 bases and J lost 4; bases outside the gene matches: 7. Germline V gene data show CDR1 as MNHNY and CDR2 as SVGAGI (reference sequence). Here the CDR3 DNA reads TGTGCCAGCAGTAGCGGACAGGGAGCGTACGAGCAGTACGTC. This gives the protein CASSSGQGAYEQYV.

V usage is TRBV19 and J usage is TRBJ2-3, with D possibly being TRBD2 (5 bases). Per germline, CDR1 LNHDA and CDR2 SQIVND (reference sequence). The CDR3 extends over 15 amino acids. V lost 6 bases and J 0 bases, leaving 13 bases between the germline ends. The CDR3 protein is CASRLTAVSTDTQYF. The CDR3 DNA is TGTGCCAGTAGGCTCACAGCGGTTAGCACAGATACGCAGTATTTT.

This chain links TRBV5-4 with TRBJ2-3; the D gene is possibly TRBD1 (6 bases). CDR1 is SGHNT, CDR2 YYREEE, per germline (reference sequence). The CDR3 runs 14 residues. Trimming cost V 2 bases and J 4 bases, with 11 bases left between them. CDR3: CASSFSGASDTQYF. CDR3 nucleotide sequence: TGTGCCAGCAGCTTTTCAGGGGCTTCAGATACGCAGTATTTT.

This chain uses TRBV29-1 with TRBJ1-1; D not certain. Germline values: CDR1 SQVTM, CDR2 ANQGSEA. CDR3 size: 13 residues. Trimming took off 3 bases at V and 5 bases at J, with 13 bases between the two ends. CDR3 region: CSVERQKATEAFF. In nucleotides, the CDR3 is TGCAGCGTTGAGAGGCAGAAGGCAACTGAAGCTTTCTTT.

This sequence joins TRBV5-4 and TRBJ2-5, with 7 positions matching TRBD1. Germline V gene data show CDR1 as SGHNT and CDR2 as YYREEE (reference sequence). This CDR3 has 14 amino acids. V shed 4 bases, J shed 1 base, and the junction held 4 bases outside the gene matches. The DNA for the CDR3 is TGTGCCAGCAGCCTGGGACAGCCCCAAGAGACCCAGTACTTC. Amino acid sequence: CASSLGQPQETQYF.

This clone has only a few counts. The chain joins TRBV14 to TRBJ1-1, with a possible D match to TRBD1 (5 bases). The CDR3 totals 14 residues. V was shortened by 4 bases and J by 0 bases, with 9 bases between the two germline ends. Germline V gene sequence: CDR1 SGHDN, CDR2 FVKESK. The CDR3 coding sequence is TGTGCCAGCAGCCCGGGGGTTCTGAACACTGAAGCTTTCTTT. The encoded protein is CASSPGVLNTEAFF.

CDR3 region: CASSLDSGYEKLFF. The DNA of the CDR3 is TGTGCCAGCAGTTTGGACAGCGGCTATGAAAAACTGTTTTTT. This chain links TRBV6-5 with TRBJ1-4; possibly TRBD1 for D (6 bases). The CDR3 has 14 amino acids. Germline values: CDR1 MNHEY, CDR2 SVGAGI. Trimming removed 4 bases at V and 6 bases at J, with 12 bases between.